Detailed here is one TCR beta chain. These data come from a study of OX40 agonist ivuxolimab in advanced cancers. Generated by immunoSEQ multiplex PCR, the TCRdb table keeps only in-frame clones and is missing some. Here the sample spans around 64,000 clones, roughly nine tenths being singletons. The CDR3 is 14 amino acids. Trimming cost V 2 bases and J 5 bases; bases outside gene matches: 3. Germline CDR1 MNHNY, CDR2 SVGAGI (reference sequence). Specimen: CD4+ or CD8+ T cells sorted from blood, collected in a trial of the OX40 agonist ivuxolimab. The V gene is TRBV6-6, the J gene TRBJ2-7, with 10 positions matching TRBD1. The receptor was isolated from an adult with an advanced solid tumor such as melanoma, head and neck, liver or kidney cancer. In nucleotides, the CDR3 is TGTGCCAGCAGTTACGCCGACAGGGGGCACGAGCAGTACTTC. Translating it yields CASSYADRGHEQYF.